The 22 T cell receptor beta chains reported below all come from one sample, sequenced in a study of Graves' ophthalmopathy and Graves' hyperthyroidism. Amplification of the TCR beta CDR3 regions used RNA transcripts (as template). HTBI primers served in a first-round RT-PCR, which a second-round multiplex PCR followed. TCRdb used MiXCR to reprocess the multiplex PCR reads, holding one entry per CDR3 protein. The sample holds around 1.1 million distinct CDR3 sequences, 35% to 45% seen once. Sequenced sample: peripheral blood or thyroid tissue (not recorded which). The receptors shown here come from an adult man with Graves' hyperthyroidism.

This clonotype occurred a few times. At one end, the junction sequence differs from germline, possibly due to a read error. This rearrangement joins TRBV11-2 to TRBJ2-2, with 8 bases identical to TRBD1. CDR1 and CDR2 (germline): SGHAT, FQNNGV. This CDR3 is 16 amino acids long. CDR3: CASSQAGGPNTGELFF. Written as DNA, the CDR3 is TGCGCCAGCAGCCAAGCAGGGGGCCCGAACACCGGGGAGCTGTTTTTT.

The V and J genes are TRBV24-1 and TRBJ1-5; possible D gene TRBD1, 6 bases. CDR1 KGHDR and CDR2 SFDVKD come from the germline V gene. The CDR3 length is 13 residues. Trimming stripped 10 bases from V and 3 bases from J, with 12 bases between. The CDR3 spells CATEGQFNQPQHF. The CDR3 DNA is TGTGCCACTGAAGGACAGTTCAATCAGCCCCAGCATTTT.

This rearrangement joins TRBV10-3 to TRBJ2-7; 10 bases agree with TRBD2. CDR3 length equals 16 residues. V lost 10 bases to trimming and J lost 3 bases; unmatched junction nucleotides: 15. Per the germline V gene, CDR1 is ENHRY and CDR2 is SYGVKD. The CDR3 DNA sequence: TGTGCCAGCAGCCTCAAACTAGCGGGATCCGTCTACGAGCAGTACTTC. It specifies CASSLKLAGSVYEQYF.

The V gene is TRBV10-3, the J gene TRBJ1-3; no definite D call. The V gene lost 8 bases and the J gene lost 2 bases, with 16 bases spanning the gap. Germline V CDR1 and CDR2: ENHRY, SYGVKD. The CDR3 sequence is 15 residues long. The CDR3, as DNA: TGTGCCATCGGGGTTGAATCAGAGGCTGGAAACACCATATATTTT. Translating gives CAIGVESEAGNTIYF.

The CDR3, as DNA: TGTGCCAGCACCCCGCGGGGGTTGGACTATGGCTACACCTTC. Protein: CASTPRGLDYGYTF. This sequence joins TRBV19 and TRBJ1-2; a possible D gene is TRBD1 (5 bases). The ends were cut back, 9 bases at V and 3 bases at J, with 17 bases in the middle. The CDR3 sequence is 14 residues long. The germline gives CDR1 LNHDA, CDR2 SQIVND (reference sequence). The whole variable domain, remainder taken from reference TRBV19 and TRBJ1-2, is DGGITQSPKYLFRKEGQNVTLSCEQNLNHDAMYWYRQDPGQGLRLIYYSQIVNDFQKGDIAEGYSVSREKKESFPLTVTSAQKNPTAFYLCASTPRGLDYGYTFGSGTRLTVV.

This clonotype was seen at least ten times. The chain carries TRBV12-3 or TRBV12-4 and TRBJ2-7, with 8 positions matching TRBD1. V was pared by 5 bases and J by 9 bases, with 15 bases of the junction left unmatched. The CDR3 spans 15 residues. The CDR3 loop is CASSRRGQVSRGQYF. CDR3 bases: TGTGCCAGCAGTCGAAGGGGACAGGTCTCCCGTGGGCAGTACTTC.

V usage is TRBV11-2 and J usage is TRBJ2-3, with D perhaps TRBD1 (6 bases). Germline assignment: CDR1 SGHAT and CDR2 FQNNGV. The V end lost 4 bases, the J end lost 0 bases, and 14 bases lay between the germline ends. This CDR3 spans 16 amino acids. As DNA, the CDR3 is TGTGCCAGCAGCTCCGTCGGACAGTCTAGCACAGATACGCAGTATTTT. This gives the protein CASSSVGQSSTDTQYF.

This clonotype showed up many times. The V gene is TRBV7-9, the J gene TRBJ1-1, with unresolved D. CDR1 and CDR2 (germline): SEHNR, FQNEAQ (reference sequence). V was pared by 1 base and J by 2 bases, with 8 bases between. The CDR3 totals 14 residues. The CDR3 DNA reads TGTGCCAGCAGCTTAGGCGTGGGTAACACTGAAGCTTTCTTT. Protein: CASSLGVGNTEAFF.

This clonotype occurred many times. The V call is TRBV7-9, the J call TRBJ1-2; 7 bases map to TRBD1. This CDR3 spans 14 amino acids. Germline V gene data show CDR1 as SEHNR and CDR2 as FQNEAQ (reference sequence). With 4 bases clipped from V and 3 bases from J, the junction kept 5 bases outside the gene matches. The CDR3 DNA sequence: TGTGCCAGCAGCTGGAGGGACAGACACTATGGCTACACCTTC. Translation: CASSWRDRHYGYTF. The complete variable domain, with remaining parts taken from reference TRBV7-9 and TRBJ1-2, reads DTGVSQNPRHKITKRGQNVTFRCDPISEHNRLYWYRQTLGQGPEFLTYFQNEAQLEKSRLLSDRFSAERPKGSFSTLEIQRTEQGDSAMYLCASSWRDRHYGYTFGSGTRLTVV.

The V and J genes are TRBV12-3 or TRBV12-4 and TRBJ1-5; D may be TRBD1 (5 bases). V lost 3 bases and J 6 bases, leaving 9 bases between the germline ends. The CDR3 is 13 residues long. CDR3 region: CASSFGGVQPQHF. For the CDR3, the DNA is TGTGCCAGCAGTTTTGGGGGGGTTCAGCCCCAGCATTTT.

The CDR3 here is CASSSPGVGELFF. CDR3 nucleotides: TGTGCCAGCAGCAGCCCGGGTGTCGGGGAGCTGTTTTTT. The chain is built from TRBV12-3 or TRBV12-4 and TRBJ2-2; D not certain. The CDR3 is 13 residues long. V lost 6 bases and J 7 bases, leaving 12 bases between the germline ends.

The chain employs TRBV30 and TRBJ1-1; D is undetermined. The V gene lost 0 bases and the J gene lost 8 bases, with 13 bases spanning the gap. This CDR3 region has 13 residues. Germline lookup yields CDR1 GTSNPN and CDR2 SVGIG (reference sequence). The CDR3 coding sequence is TGTGCCTGGAGTGTACAAAGGATCAAGGAAGCTTTCTTT. Translating gives CAWSVQRIKEAFF.

In this sample, this clonotype turned up many times. This chain joins TRBV5-5 and TRBJ2-3, with 9 bases aligning to TRBD2. CDR1 is SGHKS and CDR2 is YYEKEE in the germline V gene (reference sequence). This CDR3 spans 16 amino acids. V was clipped by 0 bases and J by 3 bases; unmatched bases: 5. The DNA for the CDR3 is TGTGCCAGCAGCTTGGCCGGGCGGGAGGGTACAGATACGCAGTATTTT. This encodes CASSLAGREGTDTQYF.

The gene calls are TRBV5-1 and TRBJ1-4; 7 positions agree with TRBD1. V lost 2 bases to trimming and J lost 0 bases; unmatched junction nucleotides: 1. The CDR3 runs 15 residues. CDR1 and CDR2 (germline): SGHRS, YFSETQ. CDR3 bases: TGCGCCAGCAGCTTCGGACAGGCAACTAATGAAAAACTGTTTTTT. Its protein product is CASSFGQATNEKLFF. The full variable domain, in which reference TRBV5-1 and TRBJ1-4 provide the parts outside the CDR3, is KAGVTQTPRYLIKTRGQQVTLSCSPISGHRSVSWYQQTPGQGLQFLFEYFSETQRNKGNFPGRFSGRQFSNSRSEMNVSTLELGDSALYLCASSFGQATNEKLFFGSGTQLSVL.

This clonotype was seen at least ten times. J is TRBJ1-1 and V is TRBV9; 8 nucleotides align to TRBD1. Per the germline V gene, CDR1 is SGDLS and CDR2 is YYNGEE. V lost 0 bases, J lost 6 bases, and 7 bases stayed unmatched. CDR3 length equals 15 residues. In DNA, the CDR3 is TGTGCCAGCAGCGTAGCGCAGGGGGCAAGTGCTGAAGCTTTCTTT. It yields the protein CASSVAQGASAEAFF.

Only a few counts were recorded for this clonotype. The chain has TRBV4-2 and TRBJ2-7, with 9 bases identical to TRBD2. The CDR3 loop spans 16 amino acids. Germline CDR1 and CDR2: LGHNA and YNFKEQ. With 0 bases clipped from V and 5 bases from J, the junction kept 8 bases outside the gene matches. The CDR3 region has the DNA TGTGCCAGCAGCCAAGACGGCTGGCGGGAGGGGCACGAGCAGTACTTC. Translated: CASSQDGWREGHEQYF.

With respect to this clonotype: A much more abundant neighbour one base away suggests this may be a read error. The V call is TRBV19, the J call TRBJ2-5; TRBD2 matches at 8 bases. The CDR3 totals 16 residues. Germline values: CDR1 LNHDA, CDR2 SQIVND (reference sequence). This chain's CDR3 is CASSIVRGGPGEIQYF. In DNA, the CDR3 is TGTGCCAGTAGTATAGTTCGCGGGGGGCCGGGGGAGATCCAGTACTTC.

This clonotype was counted between two and nine times. The chain couples TRBV24-1 to TRBJ1-5; D remains unclear. Trimming cost V 3 bases and J 2 bases, with 10 bases left between them. The CDR3 runs to 15 residues. CDR1 and CDR2 from the germline V gene are KGHDR and SFDVKD. The CDR3 loop is CATSDNGKGNQPQHF. The CDR3 bases are TGTGCCACCAGTGATAACGGGAAAGGCAATCAGCCCCAGCATTTT.

There are many counts of this clonotype. The J gene is TRBJ2-7, the V gene TRBV24-1; 10 bases map to TRBD2. V gave up 6 bases and J gave up 2 bases; unmatched junction bases: 3. The CDR3 extends over 14 amino acids. CDR1 is KGHDR, CDR2 SFDVKD, per germline. The CDR3 reads CATSTSGVTYEQYF. The CDR3 region has the DNA TGTGCCACCAGTACTAGCGGGGTAACCTACGAGCAGTACTTC.

The chain couples TRBV29-1 to TRBJ2-7, with TRBD1 matching over 7 bases. The J call may be mistaken, given a closer DNA end match to TRBJ2-1. This CDR3 is 12 amino acids long. Germline CDR1 and CDR2: SQVTM and ANQGSEA. In DNA form, the CDR3 reads TGCAGCGTAGACAGGGTCCTCAATGAGCAGTTCTTC. It yields the protein CSVDRVLNEQFF.

The rearrangement joins TRBV20-1 to TRBJ1-5; 9 nucleotides align to TRBD1. V lost 6 bases, J lost 6 bases, and 9 bases stayed unmatched. The CDR3 is 14 residues long. The V gene's germline CDR1 is DFQATT and CDR2 SNEGSKA (reference sequence). The CDR3 sequence is CSASNGQGIQPQHF. The CDR3 DNA follows: TGCAGTGCCTCGAATGGACAGGGGATTCAGCCCCAGCATTTT.

The chain has TRBV7-9 and TRBJ2-5; 8 bases match TRBD2. This CDR3 is built from 15 residues. Germline loops: CDR1 SEHNR, CDR2 FQNEAQ (reference sequence). J gave up 2 bases and V 5 bases, and 7 bases lay outside the gene matches. In nucleotides, the CDR3 is TGTGCCAGCAGCCCCGGGGGGGCTACACAAGAGACCCAGTACTTC. Translation: CASSPGGATQETQYF.